This T cell receptor (beta chain) was identified in a study of blood T cell repertoires in COVID-19. The CDR3 is made up of 13 amino acids. V lost 7 bases and J lost 5, with 14 bases in between. Germline CDR1 MNHEY, CDR2 SVGAGI. A single count supports this clone. Assay: immunoSEQ multiplex PCR; the TCRdb copy retains only in-frame clones and omits some. The table lists 260,000 or so clones, approximately 80% of them singletons. The receptor was isolated from a woman between 65 and 79 years old with acute or convalescent COVID-19. The V gene is TRBV6-5, the J gene TRBJ2-5; D possibly corresponds to TRBD2 (6 bases). Sequencing input: peripheral blood. The CDR3 DNA is TGTGCCAGCACACCGGGGGTCCCCGAGACCCAGTACTTC. It is translated as CASTPGVPETQYF.